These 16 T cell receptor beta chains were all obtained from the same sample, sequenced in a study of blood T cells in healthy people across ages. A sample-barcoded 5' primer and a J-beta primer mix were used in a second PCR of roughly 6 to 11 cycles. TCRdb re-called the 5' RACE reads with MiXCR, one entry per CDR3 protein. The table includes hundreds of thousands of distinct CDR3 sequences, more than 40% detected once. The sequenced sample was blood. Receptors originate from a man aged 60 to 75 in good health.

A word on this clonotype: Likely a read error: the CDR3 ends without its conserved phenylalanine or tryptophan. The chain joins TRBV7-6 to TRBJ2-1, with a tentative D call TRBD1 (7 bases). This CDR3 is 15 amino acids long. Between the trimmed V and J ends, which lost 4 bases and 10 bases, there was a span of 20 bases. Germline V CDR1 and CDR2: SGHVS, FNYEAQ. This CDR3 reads CASSYQQGGQWEQFV. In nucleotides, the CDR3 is TGTGCCAGCAGCTACCAGCAGGGGGGCCAGTGGGAGCAGTTCGTC.

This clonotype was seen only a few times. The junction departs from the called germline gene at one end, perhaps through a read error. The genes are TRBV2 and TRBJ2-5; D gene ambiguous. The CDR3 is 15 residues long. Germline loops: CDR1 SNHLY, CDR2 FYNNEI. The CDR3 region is CASTGPRVHQEAQYF. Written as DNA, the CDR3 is TGTGCCAGCACCGGGCCCCGGGTCCACCAAGAGGCCCAGTACTTC.

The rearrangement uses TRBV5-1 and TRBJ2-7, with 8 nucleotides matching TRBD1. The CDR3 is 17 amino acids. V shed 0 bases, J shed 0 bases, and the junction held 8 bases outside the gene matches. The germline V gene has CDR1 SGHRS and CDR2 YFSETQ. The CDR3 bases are TGCGCCAGCAGCTTGGGGACCCCGGGACAGGACTCCTACGAGCAGTACTTC. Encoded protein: CASSLGTPGQDSYEQYF.

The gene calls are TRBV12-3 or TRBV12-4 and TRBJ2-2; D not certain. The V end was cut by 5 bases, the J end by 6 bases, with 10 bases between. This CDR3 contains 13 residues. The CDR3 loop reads CASSPTLAGELFF. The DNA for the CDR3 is TGTGCCAGCAGTCCCACTCTCGCCGGGGAGCTGTTTTTT.

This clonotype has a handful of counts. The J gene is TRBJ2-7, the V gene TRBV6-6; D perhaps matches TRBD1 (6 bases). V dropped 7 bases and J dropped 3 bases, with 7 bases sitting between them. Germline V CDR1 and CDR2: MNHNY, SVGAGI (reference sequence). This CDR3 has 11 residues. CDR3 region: CASKGDYEQYF. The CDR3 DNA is TGTGCCAGCAAGGGGGACTACGAGCAGTACTTC.

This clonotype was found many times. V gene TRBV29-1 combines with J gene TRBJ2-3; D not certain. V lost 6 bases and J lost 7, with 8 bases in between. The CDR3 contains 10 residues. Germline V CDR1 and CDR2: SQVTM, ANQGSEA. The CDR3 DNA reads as TGCAGCGTAGGCCTCTATACGCAGTATTTT. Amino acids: CSVGLYTQYF.

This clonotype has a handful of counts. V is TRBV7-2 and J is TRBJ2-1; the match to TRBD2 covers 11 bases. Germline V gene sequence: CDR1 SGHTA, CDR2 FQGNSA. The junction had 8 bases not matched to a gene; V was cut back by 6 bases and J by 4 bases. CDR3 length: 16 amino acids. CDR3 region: CASSKVGTSGYNEQFF. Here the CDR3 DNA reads TGTGCCAGCAGTAAAGTCGGGACTAGCGGATACAATGAGCAGTTCTTC.

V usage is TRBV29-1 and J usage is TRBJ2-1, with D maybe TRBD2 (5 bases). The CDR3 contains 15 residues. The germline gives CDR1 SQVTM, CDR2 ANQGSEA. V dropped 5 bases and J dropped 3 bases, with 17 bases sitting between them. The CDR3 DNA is TGCAGCGTTTTTTCAGAGGGTCGTAACTACAATGAGCAGTTCTTC. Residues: CSVFSEGRNYNEQFF.

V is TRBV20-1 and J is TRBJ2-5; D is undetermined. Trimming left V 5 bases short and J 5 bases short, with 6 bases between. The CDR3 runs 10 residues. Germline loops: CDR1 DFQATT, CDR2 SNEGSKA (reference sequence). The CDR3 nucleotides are TGCAGTGCTCCCAGGGAGACCCAGTACTTC. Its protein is CSAPRETQYF.

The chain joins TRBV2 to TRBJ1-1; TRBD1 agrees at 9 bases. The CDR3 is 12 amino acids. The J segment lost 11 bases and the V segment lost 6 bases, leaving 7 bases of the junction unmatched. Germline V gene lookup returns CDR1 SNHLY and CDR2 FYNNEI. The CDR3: CASSTGTGRAFF. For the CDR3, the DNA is TGTGCCAGCAGCACCGGGACAGGGCGTGCTTTCTTT. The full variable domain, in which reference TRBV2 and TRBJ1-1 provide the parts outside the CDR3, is EPEVTQTPSHQVTQMGQEVILRCVPISNHLYFYWYRQILGQKVEFLVSFYNNEISEKSEIFDDQFSVERPDGSNFTLKIRSTKLEDSAMYFCASSTGTGRAFFGQGTRLTVV.

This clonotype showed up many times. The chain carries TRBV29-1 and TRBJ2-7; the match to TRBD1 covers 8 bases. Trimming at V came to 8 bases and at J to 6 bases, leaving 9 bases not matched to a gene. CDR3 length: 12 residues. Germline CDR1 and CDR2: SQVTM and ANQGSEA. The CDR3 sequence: CSSGDRLSEQYF. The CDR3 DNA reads TGCAGCTCGGGGGACAGGCTCTCCGAGCAGTACTTC.

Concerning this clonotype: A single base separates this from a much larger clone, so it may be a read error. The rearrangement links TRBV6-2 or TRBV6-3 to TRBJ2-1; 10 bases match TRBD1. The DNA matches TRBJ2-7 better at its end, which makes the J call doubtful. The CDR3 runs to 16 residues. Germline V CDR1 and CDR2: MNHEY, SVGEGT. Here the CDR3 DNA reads TGTGCCAGCAGTTACTCGAAGGGACAGGGGTACAATGAGCAGTACTTC. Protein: CASSYSKGQGYNEQYF.

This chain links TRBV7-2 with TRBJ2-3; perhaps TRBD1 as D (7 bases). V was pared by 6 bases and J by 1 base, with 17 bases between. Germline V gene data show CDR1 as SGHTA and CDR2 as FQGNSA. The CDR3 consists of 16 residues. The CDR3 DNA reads TGTACCAGCAGTCCTAGTCGGAGGGGGCGCACAGATACGCAGTATTTT. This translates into CTSSPSRRGRTDTQYF.

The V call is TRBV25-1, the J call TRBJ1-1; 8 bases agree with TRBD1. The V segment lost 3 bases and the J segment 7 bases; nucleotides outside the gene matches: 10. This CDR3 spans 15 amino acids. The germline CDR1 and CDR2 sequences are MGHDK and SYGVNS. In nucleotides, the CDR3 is TGTGCCAGCAGTGAGACCTCGACAGGGGATGTTGAAGCTTTCTTT. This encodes CASSETSTGDVEAFF.

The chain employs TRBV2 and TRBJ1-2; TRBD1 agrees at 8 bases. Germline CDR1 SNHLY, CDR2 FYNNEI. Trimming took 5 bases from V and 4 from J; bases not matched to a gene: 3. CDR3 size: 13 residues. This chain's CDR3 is CASSMGQAYGYTF. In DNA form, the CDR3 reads TGTGCCAGCAGTATGGGACAGGCCTATGGCTACACCTTC.

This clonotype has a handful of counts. The CDR3 region is CSASGGWRGGSRNTEAFF. CDR3 in DNA: TGCAGTGCTAGTGGGGGTTGGAGAGGGGGTTCCAGGAACACTGAAGCTTTCTTT. The V call is TRBV20-1, the J call TRBJ1-1, with D perhaps matching TRBD1 (6 bases). In germline, CDR1 is DFQATT, CDR2 SNEGSKA (reference sequence). The CDR3 consists of 18 residues. The ends were cut back, 3 bases at V and 1 base at J, with 24 bases in the middle.